This TCR beta chain was identified in a study of post-analysis software for immune sequencing data. General study points: Diversity measured as normalized Chao1 was significantly lower in multiple sclerosis patients than in controls. The study found TRBV5-6, TRBV5-1 and TRBV20-1 among four to six TRBV segments more frequent in patients than controls.

Per germline, CDR1 DFQATT and CDR2 SNEGSKA (reference sequence). V shed 7 bases, J shed 2 bases, and the junction held 13 bases outside the gene matches. This CDR3 contains 16 residues. Details on this clonotype: Its specificity is not known.

Sequencing libraries made from TCR beta cDNA carried unique molecular identifiers. Out of roughly 0.95 to 11 million T cells, about 520,000 cDNA molecules were generated. TCRdb ran MiXCR on the PCR reads and lists one entry per CDR3 protein. The sample lists about 810,000 distinct CDR3 sequences; about 57% were seen once. Sample: blood. The sequence derives from a girl aged 10 to 17 with multiple sclerosis. The chain joins TRBV20-1 to TRBJ2-3; 9 positions match TRBD1. The CDR3 sequence: CSVETPRQGVTDTQYF. The CDR3 DNA follows: TGCAGTGTGGAGACTCCCCGACAGGGGGTCACAGATACGCAGTATTTT.